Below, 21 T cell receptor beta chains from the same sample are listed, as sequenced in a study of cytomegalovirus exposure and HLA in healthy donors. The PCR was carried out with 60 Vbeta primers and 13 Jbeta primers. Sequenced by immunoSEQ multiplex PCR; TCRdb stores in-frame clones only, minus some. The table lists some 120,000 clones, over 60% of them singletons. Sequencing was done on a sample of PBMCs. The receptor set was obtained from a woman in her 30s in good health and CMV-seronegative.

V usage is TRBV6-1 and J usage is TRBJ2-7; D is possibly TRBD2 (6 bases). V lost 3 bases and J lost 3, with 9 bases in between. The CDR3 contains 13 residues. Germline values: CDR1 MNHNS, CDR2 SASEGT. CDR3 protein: CASSERDGYEQYF. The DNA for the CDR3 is TGTGCCAGCAGTGAGCGGGATGGCTACGAGCAGTACTTC.

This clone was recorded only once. In DNA form, the CDR3 reads TGTGCCACCAGCAGAGTTGGGGCGGGAGAGCCTCACTTAGGGCCCTTGAACGAGCAGTTCTTC. It encodes CATSRVGAGEPHLGPLNEQFF. This chain connects TRBV15 to TRBJ2-1; 7 positions match TRBD2. The CDR3 runs 21 residues. Germline-derived CDR1 and CDR2 are LNHNV and YYDKDF (reference sequence). Trimming at V came to 1 base and at J to 10 bases, leaving 28 bases not matched to a gene.

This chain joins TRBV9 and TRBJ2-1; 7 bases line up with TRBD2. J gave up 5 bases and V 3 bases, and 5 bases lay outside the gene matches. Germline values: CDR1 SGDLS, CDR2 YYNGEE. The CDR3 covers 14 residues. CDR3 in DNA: TGTGCCAGCAGCGGCCCTAGCGGCCACAATGAGCAGTTCTTC. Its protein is CASSGPSGHNEQFF.

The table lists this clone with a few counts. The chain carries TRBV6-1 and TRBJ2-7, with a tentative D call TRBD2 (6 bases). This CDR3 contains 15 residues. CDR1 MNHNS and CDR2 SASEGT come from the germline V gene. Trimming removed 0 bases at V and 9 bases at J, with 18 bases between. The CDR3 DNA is TGTGCCAGCAGTGAAGCACTAGCTGGAAATCTACGGCAGTACTTC. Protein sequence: CASSEALAGNLRQYF.

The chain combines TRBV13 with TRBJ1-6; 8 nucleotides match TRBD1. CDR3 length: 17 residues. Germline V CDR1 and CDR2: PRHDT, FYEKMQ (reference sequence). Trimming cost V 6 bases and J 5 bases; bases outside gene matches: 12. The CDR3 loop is CASRSHGQGQHNSPLHF. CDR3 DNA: TGTGCCAGCAGGTCGCATGGACAGGGTCAACATAATTCACCCCTCCACTTT.

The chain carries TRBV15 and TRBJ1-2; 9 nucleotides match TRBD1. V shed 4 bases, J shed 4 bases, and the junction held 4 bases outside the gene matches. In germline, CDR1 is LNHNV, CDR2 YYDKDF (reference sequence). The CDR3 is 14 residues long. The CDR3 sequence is CATSIKTGGYGYTF. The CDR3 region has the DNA TGTGCCACCAGCATTAAGACAGGGGGCTATGGCTACACCTTC.

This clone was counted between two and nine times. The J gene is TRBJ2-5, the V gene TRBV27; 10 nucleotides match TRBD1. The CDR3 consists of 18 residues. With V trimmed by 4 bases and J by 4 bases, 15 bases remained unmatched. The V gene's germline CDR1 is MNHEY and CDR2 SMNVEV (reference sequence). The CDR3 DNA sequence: TGTGCCAGCAGTTACTCCGCCGGGACAGGGGTTTTTCTAGAGACCCAGTACTTC. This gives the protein CASSYSAGTGVFLETQYF.

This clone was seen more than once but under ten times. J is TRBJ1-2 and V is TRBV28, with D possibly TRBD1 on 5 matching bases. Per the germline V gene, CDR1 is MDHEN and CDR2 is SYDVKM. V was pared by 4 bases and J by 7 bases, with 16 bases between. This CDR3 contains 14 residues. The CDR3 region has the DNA TGTGCCAGCAGTTCAGGGTTGGGTCAGGGTGGCTACACCTTC. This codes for CASSSGLGQGGYTF.

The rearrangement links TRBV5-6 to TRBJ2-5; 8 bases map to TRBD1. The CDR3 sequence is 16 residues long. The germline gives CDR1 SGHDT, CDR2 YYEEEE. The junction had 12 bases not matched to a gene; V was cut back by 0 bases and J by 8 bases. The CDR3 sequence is CASSLARAGGAGTQYF. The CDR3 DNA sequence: TGTGCCAGCAGCTTGGCGAGGGCAGGGGGCGCAGGAACCCAGTACTTC.

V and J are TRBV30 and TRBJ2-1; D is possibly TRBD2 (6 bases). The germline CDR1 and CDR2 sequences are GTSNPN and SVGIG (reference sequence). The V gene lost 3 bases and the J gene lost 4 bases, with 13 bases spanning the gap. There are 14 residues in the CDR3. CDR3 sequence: CAWSSVAAYNEQFF. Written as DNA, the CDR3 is TGTGCCTGGAGCTCGGTAGCGGCATACAATGAGCAGTTCTTC.

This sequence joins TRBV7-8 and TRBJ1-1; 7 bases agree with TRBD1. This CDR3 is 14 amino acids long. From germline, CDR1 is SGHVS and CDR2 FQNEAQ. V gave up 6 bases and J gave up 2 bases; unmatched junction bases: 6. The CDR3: CASRRDRLNTEAFF. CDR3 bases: TGTGCCAGCAGACGGGACAGACTCAACACTGAAGCTTTCTTT.

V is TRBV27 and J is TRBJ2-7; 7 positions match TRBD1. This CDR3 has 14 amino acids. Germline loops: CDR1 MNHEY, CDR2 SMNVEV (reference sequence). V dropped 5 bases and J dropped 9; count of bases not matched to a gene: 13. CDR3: CASSTFRDSRGQYF. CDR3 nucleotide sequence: TGTGCCAGCAGTACATTCAGGGACAGCCGTGGGCAGTACTTC.

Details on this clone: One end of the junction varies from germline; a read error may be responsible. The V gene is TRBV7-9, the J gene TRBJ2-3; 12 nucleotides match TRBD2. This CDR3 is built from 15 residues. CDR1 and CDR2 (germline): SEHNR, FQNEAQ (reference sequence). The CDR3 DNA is TGTGCCAGCAGCCTAGCGGGAGGGCCTGGAGATACGCAGTATTTT. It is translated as CASSLAGGPGDTQYF.

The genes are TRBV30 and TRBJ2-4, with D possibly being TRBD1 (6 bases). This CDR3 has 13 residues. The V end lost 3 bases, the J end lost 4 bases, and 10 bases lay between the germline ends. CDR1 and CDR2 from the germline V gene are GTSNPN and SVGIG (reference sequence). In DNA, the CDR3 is TGTGCCTGGAGGTCGACAGGAAAAAACATTCAGTACTTC. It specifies CAWRSTGKNIQYF.

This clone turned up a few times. As DNA, the CDR3 is TGTGCCTGGAGTCTTAGTCCAAATCCGAACACTGAAGCTTTCTTT. Its protein is CAWSLSPNPNTEAFF. J is TRBJ1-1 and V is TRBV30, with no clear D. The CDR3 covers 15 residues. The germline V gene encodes CDR1 GTSNPN and CDR2 SVGIG (reference sequence). The V end was cut by 2 bases, the J end by 1 base, with 14 bases between.

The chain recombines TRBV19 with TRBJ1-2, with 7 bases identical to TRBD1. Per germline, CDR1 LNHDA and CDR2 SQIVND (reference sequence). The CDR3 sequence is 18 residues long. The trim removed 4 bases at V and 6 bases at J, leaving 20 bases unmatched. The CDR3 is CASSRGTGDATWINGYTF. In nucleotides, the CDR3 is TGTGCCAGTAGTAGAGGAACAGGGGATGCCACTTGGATTAATGGCTACACCTTC.

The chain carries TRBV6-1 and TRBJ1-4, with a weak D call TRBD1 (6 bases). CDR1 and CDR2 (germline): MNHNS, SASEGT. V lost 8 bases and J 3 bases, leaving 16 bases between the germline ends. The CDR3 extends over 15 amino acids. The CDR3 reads CASSALQGSNEKLFF. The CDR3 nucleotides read TGTGCCAGCTCCGCTCTTCAGGGGTCTAATGAAAAACTGTTTTTT.

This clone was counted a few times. DNA for the CDR3: TGTGCCAGCAGTCGTAGCGGGAGGGCAAGGTACGAGCAGTACTTC. This gives the protein CASSRSGRARYEQYF. The chain joins TRBV6-5 to TRBJ2-7; TRBD2 aligns across 11 bases. This CDR3 comprises 15 residues. The ends lost 5 bases at V and 4 bases at J; junction bases unmatched: 7. Germline CDR1 MNHEY, CDR2 SVGAGI.

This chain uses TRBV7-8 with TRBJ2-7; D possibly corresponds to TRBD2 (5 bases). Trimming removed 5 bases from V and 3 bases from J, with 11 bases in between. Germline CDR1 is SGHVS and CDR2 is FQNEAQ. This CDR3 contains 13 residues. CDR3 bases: TGTGCCAGCAGCCGCACTAGTAGCTACGAGCAGTACTTC. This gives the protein CASSRTSSYEQYF.

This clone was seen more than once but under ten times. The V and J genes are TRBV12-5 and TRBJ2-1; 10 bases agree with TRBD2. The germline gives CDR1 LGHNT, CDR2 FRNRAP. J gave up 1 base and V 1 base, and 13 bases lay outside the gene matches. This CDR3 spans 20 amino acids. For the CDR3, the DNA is TGTGCTAGTGGTTTGGGGCCTTGGACTAGCGGAGAGGGGTCCTACAATGAGCAGTTCTTC. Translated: CASGLGPWTSGEGSYNEQFF.

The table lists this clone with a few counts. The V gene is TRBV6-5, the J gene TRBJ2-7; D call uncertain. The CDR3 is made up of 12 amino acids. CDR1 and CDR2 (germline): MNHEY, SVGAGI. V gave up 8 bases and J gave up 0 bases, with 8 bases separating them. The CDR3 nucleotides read TGTGCCAGCCGATCTAGCTCCTACGAGCAGTACTTC. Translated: CASRSSSYEQYF.